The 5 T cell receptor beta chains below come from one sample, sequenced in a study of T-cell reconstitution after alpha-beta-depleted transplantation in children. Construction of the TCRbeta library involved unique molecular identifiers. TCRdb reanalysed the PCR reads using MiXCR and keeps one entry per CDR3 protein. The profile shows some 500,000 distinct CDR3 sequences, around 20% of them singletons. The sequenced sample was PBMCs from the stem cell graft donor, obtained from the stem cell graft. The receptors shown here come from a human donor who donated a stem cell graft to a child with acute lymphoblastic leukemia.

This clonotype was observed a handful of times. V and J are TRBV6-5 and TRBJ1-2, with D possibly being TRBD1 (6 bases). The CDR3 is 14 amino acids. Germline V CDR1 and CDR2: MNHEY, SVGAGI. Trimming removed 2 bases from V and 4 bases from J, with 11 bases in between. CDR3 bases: TGTGCCAGCAGTTACGTGGAGGGGGGCTATGGCTACACCTTC. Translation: CASSYVEGGYGYTF.

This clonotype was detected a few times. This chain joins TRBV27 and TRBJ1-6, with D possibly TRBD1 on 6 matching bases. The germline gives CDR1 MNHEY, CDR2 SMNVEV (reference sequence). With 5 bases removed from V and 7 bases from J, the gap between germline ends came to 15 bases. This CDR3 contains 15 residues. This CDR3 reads CASSTYRVQNSPLHF. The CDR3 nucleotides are TGTGCCAGCAGTACATACAGGGTCCAGAATTCACCCCTCCACTTT.

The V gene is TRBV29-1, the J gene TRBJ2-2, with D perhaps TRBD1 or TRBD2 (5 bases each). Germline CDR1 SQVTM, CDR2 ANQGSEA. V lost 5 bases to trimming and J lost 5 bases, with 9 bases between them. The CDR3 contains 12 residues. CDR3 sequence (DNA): TGCAGCGTTATTGGGGGAACCGGGGAGCTGTTTTTT. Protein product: CSVIGGTGELFF.

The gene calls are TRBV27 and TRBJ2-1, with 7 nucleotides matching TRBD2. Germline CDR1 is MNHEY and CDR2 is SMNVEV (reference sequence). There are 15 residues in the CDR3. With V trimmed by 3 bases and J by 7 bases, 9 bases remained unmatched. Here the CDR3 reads CASSFGLAVENEQFF. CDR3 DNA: TGTGCCAGCAGTTTTGGTCTAGCGGTGGAAAATGAGCAGTTCTTC.

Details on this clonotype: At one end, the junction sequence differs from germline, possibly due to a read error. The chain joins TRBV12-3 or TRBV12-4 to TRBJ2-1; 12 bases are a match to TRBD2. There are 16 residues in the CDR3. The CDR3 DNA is TGTGCCAACAGTTCAGGGACTAGCGGGCCCTACAATGAGCAGTTCTTC. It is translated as CANSSGTSGPYNEQFF.